The 24 T cell receptor beta chains below come from one sample, sequenced in a study of OX40 agonist ivuxolimab in advanced cancers. Method: immunoSEQ multiplex PCR; TCRdb's copy keeps in-frame clones and lacks some. The sample records 60,000 or so clones, around 90% being singletons. This sample comprised CD4+ or CD8+ T cells sorted from blood, obtained in a trial of the OX40 agonist ivuxolimab. The receptors shown here come from an adult with an advanced solid tumor such as melanoma, head and neck, liver or kidney cancer.

V usage is TRBV5-6 and J usage is TRBJ2-1; D is unresolved. The CDR3 is 17 residues long. The V gene's germline CDR1 is SGHDT and CDR2 YYEEEE. The ends were cut back, 0 bases at V and 0 bases at J, with 13 bases in the middle. This chain's CDR3 is CASSLDPASYSYNEQFF. For the CDR3, the DNA is TGTGCCAGCAGCTTGGATCCCGCCTCTTACTCCTACAATGAGCAGTTCTTC.

The chain couples TRBV6-5 to TRBJ1-2; TRBD1 might be the D (6 bases). The germline V gene has CDR1 MNHEY and CDR2 SVGAGI. This CDR3 has 14 residues. V dropped 6 bases and J dropped 2 bases, with 13 bases sitting between them. The CDR3 DNA is TGTGCCAGCAGGGACGGGGGCAGGAACTATGGCTACACCTTC. Protein sequence: CASRDGGRNYGYTF.

This rearrangement joins TRBV13 to TRBJ2-2; 7 bases fit TRBD1. The V and J ends lost 6 bases and 6 bases, in that order; junction bases with no gene match: 10. There are 15 residues in the CDR3. The germline V gene has CDR1 PRHDT and CDR2 FYEKMQ (reference sequence). The CDR3 protein is CASRLETGVSGELFF. Here the CDR3 DNA reads TGTGCCAGCAGGTTGGAAACAGGGGTTTCCGGGGAGCTGTTTTTT.

The chain recombines TRBV2 with TRBJ2-7; 7 bases match TRBD2. There are 13 residues in the CDR3. Germline lookup yields CDR1 SNHLY and CDR2 FYNNEI. The trim removed 8 bases at V and 2 bases at J, leaving 6 bases unmatched. DNA of the CDR3: TGTGCCAGCCGGAGCGGGGAAACCTACGAGCAGTACTTC. Encoded protein: CASRSGETYEQYF.

This clone was counted once. The V and J genes are TRBV11-2 and TRBJ2-7; tentative D call: TRBD1 (5 bases). Germline V gene sequence: CDR1 SGHAT, CDR2 FQNNGV. The V gene lost 5 bases and the J gene lost 2 bases, with 13 bases spanning the gap. CDR3 length: 14 residues. CDR3 bases: TGTGCCAGCAGCCCCAGGGTGGGGACCTACGAGCAGTACTTC. Its translation is CASSPRVGTYEQYF. Using reference TRBV11-2 and TRBJ2-7 for the parts outside the CDR3, the full variable domain is EAGVAQSPRYKIIEKRQSVAFWCNPISGHATLYWYQQILGQGPKLLIQFQNNGVVDDSQLPKDRFSAERLKGVDSTLKIQPAKLEDSAVYLCASSPRVGTYEQYFGPGTRLTVT.

The V and J genes are TRBV28 and TRBJ1-1; D uncertain. The CDR3 has 12 residues. Germline CDR1 MDHEN, CDR2 SYDVKM. Trimming shortened V by 7 bases and J by 3 bases, and 9 bases separated the two germline ends. The CDR3 region is CASISVDTEAFF. As DNA, the CDR3 is TGTGCCAGCATCTCGGTGGACACTGAAGCTTTCTTT. The variable domain in full, completed from reference TRBV28 and TRBJ1-1, reads DVKVTQSSRYLVKRTGEKVFLECVQDMDHENMFWYRQDPGLGLRLIYFSYDVKMKEKGDIPEGYSVSREKKERFSLILESASTNQTSMYLCASISVDTEAFFGQGTRLTVV.

The chain recombines TRBV6-1 with TRBJ1-3; no firm D call. The CDR3 contains 16 residues. Trimming left V 2 bases short and J 2 bases short, with 13 bases between. Germline V gene sequence: CDR1 MNHNS, CDR2 SASEGT. Here the CDR3 DNA reads TGTGCCAGCAGTGAAACCCTGCAGGTGGCTGGAAACACCATATATTTT. This codes for CASSETLQVAGNTIYF.

Comments on this clone: The sample contains more than one DNA sequence encoding this CDR3. The chain links TRBV28 to TRBJ1-4; D gene unclear. Trimming took 6 bases from V and 5 from J, leaving 4 bases between them. The germline gives CDR1 MDHEN, CDR2 SYDVKM. This CDR3 has 11 residues. This chain's CDR3 is CASRTNEKLFF. The CDR3 nucleotides read TGTGCCAGCAGAACCAATGAAAAACTGTTTTTT.

The chain links TRBV5-6 to TRBJ1-2; no firm D call. The CDR3 is 12 amino acids. The germline gives CDR1 SGHDT, CDR2 YYEEEE. The V end lost 4 bases, the J end lost 6 bases, and 10 bases lay between the germline ends. CDR3 loop: CASSLNIDGYTF. CDR3 coding DNA: TGTGCCAGCAGCCTGAATATAGATGGCTACACCTTC.

This rearrangement joins TRBV7-8 to TRBJ2-2, with 10 bases that match TRBD2. The CDR3 covers 19 residues. The junction had 13 bases not matched to a gene; V was cut back by 5 bases and J by 1 base. Germline CDR1 SGHVS, CDR2 FQNEAQ. CDR3 nucleotide sequence: TGTGCCAGCAGCCCTTTCCGGACTAGCGGAGCTAAGAACACCGGGGAGCTGTTTTTT. Its protein is CASSPFRTSGAKNTGELFF.

This clone was seen once. V and J are TRBV6-6 and TRBJ1-1; D is possibly TRBD1 (5 bases). V dropped 5 bases and J dropped 8 bases, with 12 bases sitting between them. Per the germline V gene, CDR1 is MNHNY and CDR2 is SVGAGI (reference sequence). The CDR3 runs to 12 residues. CDR3 in DNA: TGTGCCAGCAGTACCTTGACAGTCGAAGCTTTCTTT. Amino acids: CASSTLTVEAFF.

The chain recombines TRBV5-6 with TRBJ1-3, with 10 bases identical to TRBD1. The ends lost 3 bases at V and 2 bases at J; junction bases unmatched: 5. Germline V lookup: CDR1 SGHDT, CDR2 YYEEEE. CDR3 size: 16 residues. CDR3 sequence reads: CASSWDRGSTGNTIYF. The DNA for the CDR3 is TGTGCCAGCAGCTGGGACAGGGGCTCGACTGGAAACACCATATATTTT.

This chain joins TRBV6-4 and TRBJ1-6, with D tentatively TRBD1 (5 bases). The CDR3 is 15 amino acids. The germline V gene has CDR1 MRHNA and CDR2 SNTAGT. V gave up 1 base and J gave up 9 bases, with 13 bases separating them. CDR3 residues: CASSDWGRGVSPLHF. CDR3 in DNA: TGTGCCAGCAGTGACTGGGGACGGGGGGTTTCACCCCTCCACTTT.

The genes are TRBV5-6 and TRBJ2-3, with D perhaps being TRBD1 or TRBD2 (5 bases each). Germline loops: CDR1 SGHDT, CDR2 YYEEEE. V lost 6 bases and J 6 bases, leaving 17 bases between the germline ends. The CDR3 has 14 residues. The DNA for the CDR3 is TGTGCCAGCATCCTTAGGGGAGTCGGGGATACGCAGTATTTT. It specifies CASILRGVGDTQYF.

The chain recombines TRBV25-1 with TRBJ2-7; D remains ambiguous. The CDR3 is 13 residues long. The V and J ends lost 3 bases and 1 base respectively, with 7 bases between them. Germline V gene sequence: CDR1 MGHDK, CDR2 SYGVNS. The CDR3 sequence is CASSDRRSYEQYF. DNA for the CDR3: TGTGCCAGCAGTGATCGACGTTCCTACGAGCAGTACTTC.

The CDR3 coding sequence is TGTGCCAGCAGTTACCCGGACAGAGCTCTCAACACTGAAGCTTTCTTT. Encoded protein: CASSYPDRALNTEAFF. The chain combines TRBV6-6 with TRBJ1-1; tentative D call: TRBD1 (6 bases). With 2 bases removed from V and 2 bases from J, the gap between germline ends came to 15 bases. CDR1 and CDR2 (germline): MNHNY, SVGAGI (reference sequence). The CDR3 covers 16 residues.

V is TRBV11-2 and J is TRBJ1-2, with 7 bases aligning to TRBD1. After removal of 6 bases from V and 4 bases from J, the junction contained 11 bases not matched to a gene. In germline, CDR1 is SGHAT, CDR2 FQNNGV. This CDR3 has 15 amino acids. This chain's CDR3 is CASRRPGQKSYGYTF. Written as DNA, the CDR3 is TGTGCCAGCAGACGTCCGGGACAGAAGAGCTATGGCTACACCTTC.

V is TRBV27 and J is TRBJ1-1; D is uncertain. V was shortened by 5 bases and J by 1 base, with 11 bases between the two germline ends. Germline V gene sequence: CDR1 MNHEY, CDR2 SMNVEV (reference sequence). The CDR3 spans 14 residues. The DNA of the CDR3 is TGTGCCAGCAGTCCGGAGCATGCGAACACTGAAGCTTTCTTT. Translation gives CASSPEHANTEAFF.

The V and J genes are TRBV6-5 and TRBJ1-1, with D maybe TRBD1 (5 bases). CDR1 is MNHEY, CDR2 SVGAGI, per germline. The ends were cut back, 6 bases at V and 2 bases at J, with 13 bases in the middle. This CDR3 is built from 14 residues. The CDR3 is CASRGIGANTEAFF. DNA for the CDR3: TGTGCCAGCAGGGGAATTGGGGCCAACACTGAAGCTTTCTTT.

The rearrangement uses TRBV15 and TRBJ2-3; a possible D gene is TRBD1 (6 bases). The CDR3 sequence is 16 residues long. The V gene lost 0 bases and the J gene lost 2 bases, with 12 bases spanning the gap. The germline CDR1 and CDR2 sequences are LNHNV and YYDKDF (reference sequence). The CDR3 loop is CATSRERQAITDTQYF. The DNA for the CDR3 is TGTGCCACCAGCAGAGAGAGACAGGCAATCACAGATACGCAGTATTTT.

The chain combines TRBV5-1 with TRBJ1-3; D uncertain. With 0 bases removed from V and 0 bases from J, the gap between germline ends came to 13 bases. Germline V gene data show CDR1 as SGHRS and CDR2 as YFSETQ. The CDR3 has 17 residues. The CDR3 region has the DNA TGCGCCAGCAGCTTGGGGTTAAGACCTTACTCTGGAAACACCATATATTTT. Protein: CASSLGLRPYSGNTIYF.

This chain connects TRBV7-2 to TRBJ1-1; weak D call: TRBD1 (5 bases). CDR1 is SGHTA and CDR2 is FQGNSA in the germline V gene. Trimming shortened V by 5 bases and J by 6 bases, and 19 bases separated the two germline ends. CDR3 size: 15 residues. In DNA, the CDR3 is TGTGCCAGCAGCCTAGGCGTGTTGCGGGGCGCTGAAGCTTTCTTT. Protein sequence: CASSLGVLRGAEAFF.

The chain employs TRBV7-2 and TRBJ2-3, with 10 bases that match TRBD2. The CDR3 totals 16 residues. J was trimmed by 2 bases and V by 5 bases; bases with no gene match: 7. Germline CDR1 SGHTA, CDR2 FQGNSA. CDR3 coding DNA: TGTGCCAGCAGCGCCCTAGCGGGAGATTCCACAGATACGCAGTATTTT. Its translation is CASSALAGDSTDTQYF.

V usage is TRBV30 and J usage is TRBJ2-5; TRBD2 aligns across 11 bases. The CDR3 is made up of 16 amino acids. J gave up 7 bases and V 1 base, and 11 bases lay outside the gene matches. CDR1 is GTSNPN, CDR2 SVGIG, per germline (reference sequence). The CDR3 loop is CAWSGSGTSGTGTQYF. The CDR3 DNA reads as TGTGCCTGGAGTGGGTCCGGGACTAGCGGAACCGGGACCCAGTACTTC.